This TCR beta chain came from a study of shared clonotypes between healthy human individuals. Some clones are missing from TCRdb's copy, which holds only in-frame ones; the method was immunoSEQ multiplex PCR. The sample yields approximately 1,000,000 clones, 60% to 85% seen once. CDR3 length: 15 amino acids. V dropped 8 bases and J dropped 0 bases, with 17 bases sitting between them. The germline V gene has CDR1 MDHEN and CDR2 SYDVKM. The J gene is TRBJ2-7, the V gene TRBV28, with unresolved D. The sequenced sample consisted of memory CD4+ T cells from PBMCs. Indicated subset: CD45RA-negative fraction. The receptor comes from a man younger than 35 in good health. Some clones in this sample may be carry-over from other donors' samples. The CDR3 DNA sequence: TGTGCCAGCGGGCCTCTGGACGGTCTCTCCTACGAGCAGTACTTC. This sequence encodes CASGPLDGLSYEQYF.